One and the same sample provided the 6 T cell receptor beta chains below, sequenced in a study of shared clonotypes between healthy human individuals. Assay: immunoSEQ multiplex PCR; the TCRdb copy retains only in-frame clones and omits some. Of nearly 750,000 clones detected, 72% appear once; the ten largest clones hold approximately 1.7%. The sample taken for sequencing was memory CD4+ T cells sorted from blood. Regarding subset: CD45RA-negative fraction. The receptor source for this set is a woman aged 25 to 39 in good health.

This clone showed up just once. The chain uses TRBV5-1 and TRBJ1-1; D not certain. CDR3 length: 14 residues. The V end lost 4 bases, the J end lost 1 base, and 11 bases lay between the germline ends. Per germline, CDR1 SGHRS and CDR2 YFSETQ. Here the CDR3 reads CASSEGPSNTEAFF. The CDR3 coding sequence is TGCGCCAGCAGCGAAGGACCCTCGAACACTGAAGCTTTCTTT.

This clone was seen at least ten times. The gene calls are TRBV5-1 and TRBJ2-1, with 12 bases aligning to TRBD2. V dropped 3 bases and J dropped 6; count of bases not matched to a gene: 4. Germline values: CDR1 SGHRS, CDR2 YFSETQ. The CDR3 is 15 residues long. CDR3 bases: TGCGCCAGCAGCTCACTAGCGGGAGGCCTCAATGAGCAGTTCTTC. As protein: CASSSLAGGLNEQFF.

This clone was found once. The chain employs TRBV9 and TRBJ2-1; D gene unclear. V lost 2 bases, J lost 1 base, and 10 bases lay in between. Germline-derived CDR1 and CDR2 are SGDLS and YYNGEE. The CDR3 is made up of 15 amino acids. CDR3 amino acids: CASSVDPNSYNEQFF. For the CDR3, the DNA is TGTGCCAGCAGCGTTGATCCAAATTCCTACAATGAGCAGTTCTTC.

The J gene is TRBJ2-7, the V gene TRBV5-1, with D unresolved. The CDR3 covers 14 residues. Trimming took off 4 bases at V and 0 bases at J, with 11 bases between the two ends. Germline V gene sequence: CDR1 SGHRS, CDR2 YFSETQ. The CDR3 coding sequence is TGCGCCAGCAGCCAAGACTCGAGCTCCTACGAGCAGTACTTC. This encodes CASSQDSSSYEQYF.

This clone was seen only once. This rearrangement joins TRBV18 to TRBJ2-1; no firm D call. Germline V gene data show CDR1 as KGHSH and CDR2 as LQKENI. This CDR3 has 17 residues. V dropped 2 bases and J dropped 0 bases, with 14 bases sitting between them. CDR3 residues: CASSPIERLSSYNEQFF. For the CDR3, the DNA is TGTGCCAGCTCACCAATAGAGCGCCTAAGCTCCTACAATGAGCAGTTCTTC.

This clone was detected many times. The genes are TRBV6-6 and TRBJ2-7; TRBD1 matches 9 bases. Germline values: CDR1 MNHNY, CDR2 SVGAGI (reference sequence). The CDR3 is 15 residues long. The trim removed 6 bases at V and 3 bases at J, leaving 9 bases unmatched. Here the CDR3 reads CASRDPGTGNYEQYF. CDR3 coding DNA: TGTGCCAGCAGGGACCCCGGGACAGGGAACTACGAGCAGTACTTC.